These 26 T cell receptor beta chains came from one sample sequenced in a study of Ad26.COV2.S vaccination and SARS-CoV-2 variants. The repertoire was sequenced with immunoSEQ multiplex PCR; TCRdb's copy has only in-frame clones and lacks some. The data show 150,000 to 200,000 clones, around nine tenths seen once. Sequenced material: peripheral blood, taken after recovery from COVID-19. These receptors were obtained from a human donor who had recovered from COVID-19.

Written as DNA, the CDR3 is TGTGCCCGTCGGGAAGCTTTCTTT. This gives the protein CARREAFF. The rearrangement links TRBV7-9 to TRBJ1-1; D remains ambiguous. V lost 11 bases to trimming and J lost 8 bases, with 6 bases between them. The CDR3 sequence is 8 residues long. The germline CDR1 and CDR2 sequences are SEHNR and FQNEAQ (reference sequence).

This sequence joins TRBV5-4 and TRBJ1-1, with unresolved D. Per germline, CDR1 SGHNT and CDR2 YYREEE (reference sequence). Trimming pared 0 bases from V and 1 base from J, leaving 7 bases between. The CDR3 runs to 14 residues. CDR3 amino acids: CASSLVQGNTEAFF. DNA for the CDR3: TGTGCCAGCAGCTTGGTACAAGGGAACACTGAAGCTTTCTTT.

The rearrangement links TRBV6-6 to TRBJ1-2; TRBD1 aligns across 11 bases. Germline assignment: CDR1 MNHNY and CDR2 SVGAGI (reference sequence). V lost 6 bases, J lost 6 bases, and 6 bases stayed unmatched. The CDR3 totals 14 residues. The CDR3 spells CASSLGQGADGYTF. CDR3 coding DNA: TGTGCCAGCAGCCTCGGACAGGGGGCGGATGGCTACACCTTC.

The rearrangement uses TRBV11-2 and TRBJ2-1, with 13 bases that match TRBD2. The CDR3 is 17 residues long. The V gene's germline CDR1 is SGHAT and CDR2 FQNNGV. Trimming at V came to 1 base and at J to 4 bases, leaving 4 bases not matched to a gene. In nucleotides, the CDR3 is TGTGCCAGCAGCTTAGGCAGACTAGCGGGGGGATACAATGAGCAGTTCTTC. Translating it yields CASSLGRLAGGYNEQFF.

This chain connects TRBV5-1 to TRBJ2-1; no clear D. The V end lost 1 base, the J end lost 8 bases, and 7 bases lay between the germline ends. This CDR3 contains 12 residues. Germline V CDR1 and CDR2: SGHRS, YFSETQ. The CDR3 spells CASSLKGYEQFF. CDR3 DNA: TGCGCCAGCAGCTTGAAGGGTTATGAGCAGTTCTTC.

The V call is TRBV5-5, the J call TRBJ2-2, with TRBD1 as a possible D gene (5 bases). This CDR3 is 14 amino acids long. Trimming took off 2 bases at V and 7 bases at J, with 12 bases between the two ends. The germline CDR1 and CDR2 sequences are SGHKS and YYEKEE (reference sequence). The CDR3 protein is CASSLGVANGELFF. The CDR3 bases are TGTGCCAGCAGCTTAGGGGTAGCAAACGGGGAGCTGTTTTTT.

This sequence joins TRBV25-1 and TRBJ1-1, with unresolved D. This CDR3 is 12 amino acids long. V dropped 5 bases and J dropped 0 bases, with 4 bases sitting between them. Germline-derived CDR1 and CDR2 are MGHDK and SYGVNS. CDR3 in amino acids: CASSYMNTEAFF. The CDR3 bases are TGTGCCAGCAGTTACATGAACACTGAAGCTTTCTTT.

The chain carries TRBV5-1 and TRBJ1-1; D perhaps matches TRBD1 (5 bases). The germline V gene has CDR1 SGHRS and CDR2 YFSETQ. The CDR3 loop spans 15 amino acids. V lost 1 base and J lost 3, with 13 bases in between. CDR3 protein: CASSLRRGVDTEAFF. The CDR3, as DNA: TGCGCCAGCAGCTTGAGACGGGGCGTGGACACTGAAGCTTTCTTT. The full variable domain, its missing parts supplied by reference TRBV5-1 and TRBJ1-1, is KAGVTQTPRYLIKTRGQQVTLSCSPISGHRSVSWYQQTPGQGLQFLFEYFSETQRNKGNFPGRFSGRQFSNSRSEMNVSTLELGDSALYLCASSLRRGVDTEAFFGQGTRLTVV.

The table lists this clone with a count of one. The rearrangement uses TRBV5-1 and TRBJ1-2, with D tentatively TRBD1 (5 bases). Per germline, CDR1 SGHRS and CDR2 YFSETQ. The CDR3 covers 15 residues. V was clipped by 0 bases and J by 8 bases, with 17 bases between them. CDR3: CASSLEPGIFSGYTF. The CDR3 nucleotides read TGCGCCAGCAGCTTGGAACCAGGGATCTTCAGCGGCTACACCTTC.

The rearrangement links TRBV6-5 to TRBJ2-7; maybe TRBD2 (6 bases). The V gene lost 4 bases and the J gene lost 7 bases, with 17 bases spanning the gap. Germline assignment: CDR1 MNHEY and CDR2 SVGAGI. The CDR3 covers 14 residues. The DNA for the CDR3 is TGTGCCAGCAGTTCCGGGAGACTCATAAGGGAGCAGTACTTC. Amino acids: CASSSGRLIREQYF.

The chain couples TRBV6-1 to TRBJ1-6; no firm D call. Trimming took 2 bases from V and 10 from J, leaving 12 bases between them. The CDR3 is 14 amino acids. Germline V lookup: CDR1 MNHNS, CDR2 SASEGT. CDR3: CASSEYIGLSPLHF. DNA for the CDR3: TGTGCCAGCAGTGAATATATTGGGCTCTCACCCCTCCACTTT.

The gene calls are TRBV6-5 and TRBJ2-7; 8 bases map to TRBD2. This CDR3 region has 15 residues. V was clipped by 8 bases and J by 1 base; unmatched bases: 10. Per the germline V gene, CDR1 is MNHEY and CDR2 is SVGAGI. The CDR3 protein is CASHPGTGGSYEQYF. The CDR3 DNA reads TGTGCCAGCCACCCAGGTACGGGAGGGTCCTACGAGCAGTACTTC.

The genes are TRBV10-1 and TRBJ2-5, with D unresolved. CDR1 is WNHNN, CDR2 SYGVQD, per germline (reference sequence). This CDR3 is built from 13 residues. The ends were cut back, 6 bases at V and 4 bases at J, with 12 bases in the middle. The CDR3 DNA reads TGCGCCAGCAGCCTATTTTTGGGAGAGACCCAGTACTTC. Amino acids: CASSLFLGETQYF.

CDR3 loop: CASSQAPGQGNEQFF. CDR3 DNA: TGCGCCAGCAGCCAAGCCCCGGGACAGGGCAATGAGCAGTTCTTC. This sequence joins TRBV4-1 and TRBJ2-1, with 9 bases aligning to TRBD1. This CDR3 has 15 residues. Germline lookup yields CDR1 MGHRA and CDR2 YSYEKL. V shed 1 base, J shed 6 bases, and the junction held 4 bases outside the gene matches.

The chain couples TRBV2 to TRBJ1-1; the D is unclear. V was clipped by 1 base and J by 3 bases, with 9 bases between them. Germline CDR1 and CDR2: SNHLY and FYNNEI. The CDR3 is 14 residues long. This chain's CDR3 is CASSEVIGYTEAFF. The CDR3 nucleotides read TGTGCCAGCAGTGAAGTAATAGGATACACTGAAGCTTTCTTT.

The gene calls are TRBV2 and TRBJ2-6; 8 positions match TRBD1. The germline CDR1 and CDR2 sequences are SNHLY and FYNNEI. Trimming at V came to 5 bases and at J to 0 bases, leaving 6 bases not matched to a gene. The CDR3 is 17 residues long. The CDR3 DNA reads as TGTGCCAGCAGTCTTGGGACAGGCTTCTCTGGGGCCAACGTCCTGACTTTC. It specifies CASSLGTGFSGANVLTF. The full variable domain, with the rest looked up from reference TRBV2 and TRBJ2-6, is EPEVTQTPSHQVTQMGQEVILRCVPISNHLYFYWYRQILGQKVEFLVSFYNNEISEKSEIFDDQFSVERPDGSNFTLKIRSTKLEDSAMYFCASSLGTGFSGANVLTFGAGSRLTVL.

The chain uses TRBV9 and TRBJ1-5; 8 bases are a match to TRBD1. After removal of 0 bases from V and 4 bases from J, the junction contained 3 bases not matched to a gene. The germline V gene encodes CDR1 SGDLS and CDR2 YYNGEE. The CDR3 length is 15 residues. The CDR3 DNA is TGTGCCAGCAGCGTAGCCGGACAGGGAAATCAGCCCCAGCATTTT. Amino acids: CASSVAGQGNQPQHF.

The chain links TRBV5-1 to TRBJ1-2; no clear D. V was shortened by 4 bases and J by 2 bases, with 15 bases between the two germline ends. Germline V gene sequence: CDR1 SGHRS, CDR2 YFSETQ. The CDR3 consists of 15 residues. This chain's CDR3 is CASSQDVKGNYGYTF. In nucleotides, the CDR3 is TGCGCCAGCAGCCAGGATGTCAAAGGAAACTATGGCTACACCTTC.

The CDR3 reads CASSLGDRELEQYF. The CDR3 DNA reads TGCGCCAGCAGCTTGGGGGACCGAGAATTGGAGCAGTACTTC. The rearrangement joins TRBV5-1 to TRBJ2-7, with D perhaps matching TRBD1 or TRBD2 (5 bases each). Trimming took off 0 bases at V and 7 bases at J, with 14 bases between the two ends. The CDR3 has 14 residues. From germline, CDR1 is SGHRS and CDR2 YFSETQ.

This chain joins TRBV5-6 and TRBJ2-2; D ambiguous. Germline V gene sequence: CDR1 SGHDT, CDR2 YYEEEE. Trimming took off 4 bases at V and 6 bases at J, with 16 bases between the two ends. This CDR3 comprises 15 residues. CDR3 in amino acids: CASSRDVGWAGELFF. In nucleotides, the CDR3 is TGTGCCAGCAGCCGAGATGTGGGGTGGGCCGGGGAGCTGTTTTTT.

The CDR3: CASSTPTGRGEQFF. The CDR3 coding sequence is TGTGCCAGCAGCACCCCGACTGGTCGGGGTGAGCAGTTCTTC. The genes are TRBV9 and TRBJ2-1, with TRBD2 as a possible D gene (5 bases). The germline V gene has CDR1 SGDLS and CDR2 YYNGEE. The CDR3 runs to 14 residues. V was clipped by 4 bases and J by 9 bases, with 17 bases between them.

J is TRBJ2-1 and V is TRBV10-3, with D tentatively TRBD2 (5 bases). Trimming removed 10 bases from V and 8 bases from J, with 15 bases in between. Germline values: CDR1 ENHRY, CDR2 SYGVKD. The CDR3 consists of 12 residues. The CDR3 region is CATSFSEYEQFF. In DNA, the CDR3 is TGTGCCACCTCCTTTAGCGAGTATGAGCAGTTCTTC.

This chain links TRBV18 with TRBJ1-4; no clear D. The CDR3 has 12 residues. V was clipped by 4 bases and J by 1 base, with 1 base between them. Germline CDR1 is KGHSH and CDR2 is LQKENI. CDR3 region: CASSLTNEKLFF. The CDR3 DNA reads TGTGCCAGCTCACTAACTAATGAAAAACTGTTTTTT.

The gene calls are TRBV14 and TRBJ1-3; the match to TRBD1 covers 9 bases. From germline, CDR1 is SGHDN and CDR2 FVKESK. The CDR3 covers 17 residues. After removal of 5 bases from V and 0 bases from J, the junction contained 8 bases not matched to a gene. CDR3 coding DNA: TGTGCCAGCAGCGCCGGACAGGGGACTAACTCTGGAAACACCATATATTTT. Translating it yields CASSAGQGTNSGNTIYF.

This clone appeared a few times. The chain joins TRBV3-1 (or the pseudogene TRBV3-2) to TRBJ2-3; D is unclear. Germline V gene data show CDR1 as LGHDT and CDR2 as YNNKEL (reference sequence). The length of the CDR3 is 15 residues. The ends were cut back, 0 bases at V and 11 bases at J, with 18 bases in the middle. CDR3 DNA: TGTGCCAGCAGCCAAGATATATGGCCGGGCCGCGGGCAGTATTTT. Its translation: CASSQDIWPGRGQYF.

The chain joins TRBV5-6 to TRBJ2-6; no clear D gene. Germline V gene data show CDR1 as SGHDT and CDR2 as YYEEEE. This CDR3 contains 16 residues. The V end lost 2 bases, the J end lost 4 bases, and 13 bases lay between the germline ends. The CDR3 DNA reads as TGTGCCAGCAGCTTAAAGGTGACGGCCGGGGCCAACGTCCTGACTTTC. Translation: CASSLKVTAGANVLTF.